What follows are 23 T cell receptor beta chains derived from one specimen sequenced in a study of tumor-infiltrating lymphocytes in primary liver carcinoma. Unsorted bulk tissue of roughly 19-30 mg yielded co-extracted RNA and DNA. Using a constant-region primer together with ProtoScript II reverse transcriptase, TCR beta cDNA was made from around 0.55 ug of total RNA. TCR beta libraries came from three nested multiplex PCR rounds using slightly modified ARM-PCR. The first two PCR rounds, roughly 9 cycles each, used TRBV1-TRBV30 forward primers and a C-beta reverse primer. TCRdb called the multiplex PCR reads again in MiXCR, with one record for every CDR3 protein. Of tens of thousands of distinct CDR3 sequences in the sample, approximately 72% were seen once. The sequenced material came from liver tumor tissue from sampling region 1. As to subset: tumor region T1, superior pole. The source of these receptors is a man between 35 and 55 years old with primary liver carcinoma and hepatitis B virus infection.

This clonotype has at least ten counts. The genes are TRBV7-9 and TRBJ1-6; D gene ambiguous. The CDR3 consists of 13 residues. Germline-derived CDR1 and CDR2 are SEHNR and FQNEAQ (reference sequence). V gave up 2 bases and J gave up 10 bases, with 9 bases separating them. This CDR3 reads CASSLPGESPLHF. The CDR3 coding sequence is TGTGCCAGCAGCTTACCCGGGGAGTCACCCCTCCACTTT.

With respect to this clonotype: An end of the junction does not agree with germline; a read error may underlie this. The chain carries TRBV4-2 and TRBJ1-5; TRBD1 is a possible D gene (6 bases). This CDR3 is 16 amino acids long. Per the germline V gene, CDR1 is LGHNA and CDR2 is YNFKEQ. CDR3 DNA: TGTGCCAGCAACCAAGCGATGGGGACATGCCCTCAGACCCAGCATTTT. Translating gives CASNQAMGTCPQTQHF.

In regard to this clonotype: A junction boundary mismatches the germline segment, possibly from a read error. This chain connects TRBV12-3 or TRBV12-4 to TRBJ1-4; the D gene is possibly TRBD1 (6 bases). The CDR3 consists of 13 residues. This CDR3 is CACSSGARGRLFF. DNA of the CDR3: TGTGCCTGCAGTTCGGGAGCCAGGGGAAGACTGTTTTTT.

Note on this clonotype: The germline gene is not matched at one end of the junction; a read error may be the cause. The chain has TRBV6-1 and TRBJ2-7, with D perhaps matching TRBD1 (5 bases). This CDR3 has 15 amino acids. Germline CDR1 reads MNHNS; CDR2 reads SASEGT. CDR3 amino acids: CASSSVNRNPYELYF. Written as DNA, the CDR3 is TGTGCCAGCAGCAGCGTCAACAGGAACCCCTACGAGCTGTACTTC.

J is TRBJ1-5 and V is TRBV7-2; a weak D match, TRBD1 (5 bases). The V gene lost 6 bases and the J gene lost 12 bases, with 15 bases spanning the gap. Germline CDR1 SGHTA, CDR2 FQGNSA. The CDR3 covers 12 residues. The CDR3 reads CASSSPGRVQHF. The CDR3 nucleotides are TGTGCCAGCAGTTCACCAGGGAGGGTCCAGCATTTT.

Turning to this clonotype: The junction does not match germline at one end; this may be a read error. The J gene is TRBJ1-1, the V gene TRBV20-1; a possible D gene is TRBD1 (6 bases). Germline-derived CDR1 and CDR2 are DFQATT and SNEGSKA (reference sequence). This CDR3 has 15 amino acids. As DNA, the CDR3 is TGCGGTGCTAGTCCACCGGGACAAAGGAAGACTGAAGCTTTCTTT. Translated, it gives CGASPPGQRKTEAFF.

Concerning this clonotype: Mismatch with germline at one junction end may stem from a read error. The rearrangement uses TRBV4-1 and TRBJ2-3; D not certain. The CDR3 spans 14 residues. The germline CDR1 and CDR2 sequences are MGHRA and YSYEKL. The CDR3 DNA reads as TGCCCCAGCAGCCAAGACCACTTGGCAGATACGCAGTATTTT. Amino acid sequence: CPSSQDHLADTQYF.

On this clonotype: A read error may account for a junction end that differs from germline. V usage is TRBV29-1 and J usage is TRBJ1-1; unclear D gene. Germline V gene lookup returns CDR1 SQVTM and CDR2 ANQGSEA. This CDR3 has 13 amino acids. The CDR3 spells CSLDLQLNTEAFF. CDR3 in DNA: TGCAGCCTTGACCTCCAGTTGAACACTGAAGCTTTCTTT. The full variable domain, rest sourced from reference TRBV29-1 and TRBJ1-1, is SAVISQKPSRDICQRGTSLTIQCQVDSQVTMMFWYRQQPGQSLTLIATANQGSEATYESGFVIDKFPISRPNLTFSTLTVSNMSPEDSSIYLCSLDLQLNTEAFFGQGTRLTVV.

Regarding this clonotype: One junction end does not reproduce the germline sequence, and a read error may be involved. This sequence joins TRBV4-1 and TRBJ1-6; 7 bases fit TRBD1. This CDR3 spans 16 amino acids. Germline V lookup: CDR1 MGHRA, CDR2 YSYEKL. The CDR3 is CTSSLLPGQSNPPLHF. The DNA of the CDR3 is TGCACCAGCAGCCTCCTCCCGGGACAGAGTAATCCACCCCTCCACTTT.

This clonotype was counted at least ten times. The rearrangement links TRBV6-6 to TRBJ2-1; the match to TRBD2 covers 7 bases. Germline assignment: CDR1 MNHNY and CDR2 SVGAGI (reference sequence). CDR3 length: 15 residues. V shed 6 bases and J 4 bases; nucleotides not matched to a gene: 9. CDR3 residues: CASSSGLAAYNEQFF. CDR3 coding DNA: TGTGCCAGCAGCTCGGGGCTAGCGGCTTACAATGAGCAGTTCTTC.

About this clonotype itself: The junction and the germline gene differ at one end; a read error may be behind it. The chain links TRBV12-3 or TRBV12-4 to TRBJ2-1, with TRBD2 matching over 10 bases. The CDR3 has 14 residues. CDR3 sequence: CASCYSSGSDEQSF. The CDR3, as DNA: TGTGCCAGCTGTTACTCTAGCGGGAGCGATGAGCAGTCCTTC.

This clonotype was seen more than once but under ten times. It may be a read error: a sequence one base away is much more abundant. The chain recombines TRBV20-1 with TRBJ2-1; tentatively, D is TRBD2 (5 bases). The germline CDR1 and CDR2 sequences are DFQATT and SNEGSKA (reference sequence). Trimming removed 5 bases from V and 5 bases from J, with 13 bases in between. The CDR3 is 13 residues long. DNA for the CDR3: TGCAGTGCTGCATCGATAGCGCACAATGAGCAGTTCTTC. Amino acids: CSAASIAHNEQFF.

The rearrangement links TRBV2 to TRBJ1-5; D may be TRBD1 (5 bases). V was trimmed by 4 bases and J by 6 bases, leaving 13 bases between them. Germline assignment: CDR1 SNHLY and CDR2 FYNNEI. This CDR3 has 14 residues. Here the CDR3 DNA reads TGTGCCAGCAGTGTGGGGCCGATAAGTCAGCCCCAGCATTTT. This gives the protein CASSVGPISQPQHF.

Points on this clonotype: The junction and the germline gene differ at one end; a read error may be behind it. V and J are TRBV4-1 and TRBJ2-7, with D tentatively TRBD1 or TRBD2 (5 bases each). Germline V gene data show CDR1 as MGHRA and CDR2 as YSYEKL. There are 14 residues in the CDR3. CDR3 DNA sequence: TGCACCAGCAGTCAAGAAATTCGGGACCTCGAGCAGTACTTC. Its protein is CTSSQEIRDLEQYF.

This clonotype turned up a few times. The chain's CDR3 is CSVFELAGRSSTDTQYF. In DNA, the CDR3 is TGCAGCGTTTTCGAACTAGCGGGCAGATCTAGCACAGATACGCAGTATTTT. The gene calls are TRBV29-1 and TRBJ2-3, with 9 bases identical to TRBD2. V lost 5 bases and J lost 0; bases outside the gene matches: 12. CDR1 SQVTM and CDR2 ANQGSEA come from the germline V gene. The CDR3 loop spans 17 amino acids.

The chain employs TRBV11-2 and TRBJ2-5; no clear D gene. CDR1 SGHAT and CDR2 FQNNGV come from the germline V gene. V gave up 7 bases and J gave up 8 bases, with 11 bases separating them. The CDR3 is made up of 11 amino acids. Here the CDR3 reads CASNVADTQYF. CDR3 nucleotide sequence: TGTGCCAGCAACGTTGCGGACACCCAGTACTTC.

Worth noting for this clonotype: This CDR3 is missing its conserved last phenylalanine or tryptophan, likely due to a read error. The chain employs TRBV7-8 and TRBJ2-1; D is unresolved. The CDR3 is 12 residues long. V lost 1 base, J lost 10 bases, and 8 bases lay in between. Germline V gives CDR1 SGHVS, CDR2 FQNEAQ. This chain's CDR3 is CASSLGGSEQFY. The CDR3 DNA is TGTGCCAGCAGCTTAGGTGGCAGCGAGCAGTTCTAC.

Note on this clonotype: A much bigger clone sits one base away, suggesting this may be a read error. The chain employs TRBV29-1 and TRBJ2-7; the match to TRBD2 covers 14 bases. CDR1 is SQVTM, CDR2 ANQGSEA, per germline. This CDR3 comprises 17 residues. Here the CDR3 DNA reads TGCAGCGCTTTCGGGACTAGCGGGAGTAACCCCACCTACGAGCAGCACTTC. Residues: CSAFGTSGSNPTYEQHF.

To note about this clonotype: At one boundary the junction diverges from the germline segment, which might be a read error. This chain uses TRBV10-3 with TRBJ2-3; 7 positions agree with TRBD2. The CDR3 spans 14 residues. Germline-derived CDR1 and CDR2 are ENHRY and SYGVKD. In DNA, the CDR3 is TGTGCCATCAGTGAGGATAGCGCGGGGGATACGCCGTATTTT. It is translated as CAISEDSAGDTPYF.

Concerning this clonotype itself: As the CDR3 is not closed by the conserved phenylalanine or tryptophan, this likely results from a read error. The CDR3 coding sequence is TGTGCCAGCAGCTTATCCGTTGGACAAGCGAGAGGGGGGTACGAGCAGTACTCC. It codes for CASSLSVGQARGGYEQYS. The rearrangement links TRBV11-2 to TRBJ2-7; possibly TRBD1 or TRBD2 for D (6 bases each). With 2 bases removed from V and 4 bases from J, the gap between germline ends came to 24 bases. The CDR3 loop spans 18 amino acids. CDR1 SGHAT and CDR2 FQNNGV come from the germline V gene.

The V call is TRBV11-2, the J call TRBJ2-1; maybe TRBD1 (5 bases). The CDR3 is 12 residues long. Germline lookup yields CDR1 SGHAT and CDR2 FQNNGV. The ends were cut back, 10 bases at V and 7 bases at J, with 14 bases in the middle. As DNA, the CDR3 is TGTGCCAAGGGGCAGCGATATAATGAGCAGTTCTTC. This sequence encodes CAKGQRYNEQFF.

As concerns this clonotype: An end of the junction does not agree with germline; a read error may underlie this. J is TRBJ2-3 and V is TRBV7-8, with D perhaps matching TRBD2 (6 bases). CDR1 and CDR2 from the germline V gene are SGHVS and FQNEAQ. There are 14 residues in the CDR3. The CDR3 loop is CASSLGLDTDRQYF. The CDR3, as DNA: TGTGCCAGCAGCTTAGGACTAGACACAGATAGGCAGTATTTC.

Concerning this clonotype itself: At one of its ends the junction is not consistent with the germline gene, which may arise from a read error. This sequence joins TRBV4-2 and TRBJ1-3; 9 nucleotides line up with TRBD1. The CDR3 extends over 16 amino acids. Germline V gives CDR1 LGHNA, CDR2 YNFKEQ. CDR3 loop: CASSRGTGTSVNTIYF. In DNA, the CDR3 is TGTGCCAGCAGCCGAGGGACAGGGACCTCTGTAAACACCATATATTTT.